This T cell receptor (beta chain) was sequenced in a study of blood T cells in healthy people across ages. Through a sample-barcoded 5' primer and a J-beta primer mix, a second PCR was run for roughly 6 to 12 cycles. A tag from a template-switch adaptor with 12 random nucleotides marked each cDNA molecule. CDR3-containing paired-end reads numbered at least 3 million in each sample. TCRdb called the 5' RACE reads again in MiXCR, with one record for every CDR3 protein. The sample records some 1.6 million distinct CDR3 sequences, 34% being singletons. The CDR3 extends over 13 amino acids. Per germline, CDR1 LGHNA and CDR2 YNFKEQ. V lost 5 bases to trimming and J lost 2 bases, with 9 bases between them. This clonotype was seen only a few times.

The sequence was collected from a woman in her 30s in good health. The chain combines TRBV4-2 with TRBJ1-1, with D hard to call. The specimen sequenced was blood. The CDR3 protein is CASSYTRNTEAFF. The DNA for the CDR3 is TGTGCCAGCAGCTACACAAGAAACACTGAAGCTTTCTTT.